A selection of T cell receptor beta chains follows, all from one sample in a study of long-term antiretroviral therapy in people with HIV. Method: immunoSEQ multiplex PCR; TCRdb's copy keeps in-frame clones and lacks some. The sample yields roughly 33,000 clones, roughly 80% seen once. The starting material was unsorted PBMCs, obtained 2 years after starting antiretroviral therapy. These receptors were taken from a woman aged 45-59 years with HIV. CDR3s include the opening cysteine and the closing phenylalanine or tryptophan. Each record gives: CDR3 length, J gene, D gene, clone size, V gene, CDR3 protein, CDR3 DNA. A D gene is named only where the DNA matches it firmly. A clone size is listed for some rows: how often the clone was seen (once, few, many), or a class if it is expanded.

cdr3_length: 15; j_call: TRBJ1-1; d_call: NA; clone_size: NA; v_call: TRBV6-5; cdr3_aa: CASSRPTARGTEAFF; cdr3_nt: TGTGCCAGCAGTCGACCGACCGCCCGGGGCACTGAAGCTTTCTTT
cdr3_length: 13; j_call: TRBJ2-3; d_call: NA; clone_size: NA; v_call: TRBV7-3; cdr3_aa: CASSLLGGDTQYF; cdr3_nt: TGTGCCAGCAGCCTACTCGGGGGAGATACGCAGTATTTT
cdr3_length: 12; j_call: TRBJ1-1; d_call: NA; clone_size: NA; v_call: TRBV30; cdr3_aa: CAWSVLGFEAFF; cdr3_nt: TGTGCCTGGAGTGTACTCGGGTTTGAAGCTTTCTTT
cdr3_length: 12; j_call: TRBJ2-7; d_call: NA; clone_size: NA; v_call: TRBV6-1; cdr3_aa: CASSEQGYEQYF; cdr3_nt: TGTGCCAGCAGTGAACAGGGGTACGAGCAGTACTTC
cdr3_length: 12; j_call: TRBJ2-2; d_call: NA; clone_size: NA; v_call: TRBV7-3; cdr3_aa: CASSFGDGELFF; cdr3_nt: TGTGCCAGCAGCTTCGGGGACGGGGAGCTGTTTTTT
cdr3_length: 14; j_call: TRBJ2-7; d_call: NA; clone_size: NA; v_call: TRBV27; cdr3_aa: CASSFQYEGTEQYF; cdr3_nt: TGTGCCAGCAGTTTCCAGTATGAAGGGACCGAGCAGTACTTC
cdr3_length: 15; j_call: TRBJ2-4; d_call: TRBD1; clone_size: NA; v_call: TRBV5-1; cdr3_aa: CASSSSGQGNNIQYF; cdr3_nt: TGCGCCAGCAGCTCGTCGGGACAGGGGAACAACATTCAGTACTTC
cdr3_length: 15; j_call: TRBJ1-6; d_call: TRBD1; clone_size: few; v_call: TRBV5-6; cdr3_aa: CASSLGGGGNSPLHF; cdr3_nt: TGTGCCAGCAGCTTAGGGGGCGGGGGGAATTCACCCCTCCACTTT
cdr3_length: 16; j_call: TRBJ1-2; d_call: TRBD1; clone_size: NA; v_call: TRBV7-9; cdr3_aa: CASSLLWQGGNYGYTF; cdr3_nt: TGTGCCAGCAGCTTACTGTGGCAGGGGGGTAACTATGGCTACACCTTC
cdr3_length: 14; j_call: TRBJ1-1; d_call: NA; clone_size: NA; v_call: TRBV5-5; cdr3_aa: CASSLEVFPRQAFF; cdr3_nt: TGTGCCAGCAGCTTGGAGGTATTTCCACGCCAAGCTTTCTTT
cdr3_length: 14; j_call: TRBJ1-2; d_call: NA; clone_size: NA; v_call: TRBV5-1; cdr3_aa: CASSPVQGAEGYTF; cdr3_nt: TGCGCCAGCAGCCCGGTCCAGGGCGCAGAGGGCTACACCTTC
cdr3_length: 13; j_call: TRBJ1-5; d_call: NA; clone_size: NA; v_call: TRBV5-8; cdr3_aa: CASSSSRERAQHF; cdr3_nt: TGTGCCAGCAGCTCCTCGAGGGAGAGGGCCCAGCATTTT
cdr3_length: 13; j_call: TRBJ2-2; d_call: NA; clone_size: once; v_call: TRBV6-1; cdr3_aa: CASRPTSTGELFF; cdr3_nt: TGTGCCAGCAGACCCACGAGCACCGGGGAGCTGTTTTTT
cdr3_length: 15; j_call: TRBJ2-2; d_call: NA; clone_size: NA; v_call: TRBV5-5; cdr3_aa: CASSLRRANTGELFF; cdr3_nt: TGTGCCAGCAGCTTGCGGAGAGCGAACACCGGGGAGCTGTTTTTT
cdr3_length: 14; j_call: TRBJ1-5; d_call: NA; clone_size: NA; v_call: TRBV7-9; cdr3_aa: CASSLALEDQPQHF; cdr3_nt: TGTGCCAGCAGCTTAGCATTAGAGGATCAGCCCCAGCATTTT
cdr3_length: 12; j_call: TRBJ1-2; d_call: TRBD1; clone_size: NA; v_call: TRBV7-3; cdr3_aa: CASSRTGDSYTF; cdr3_nt: TGTGCCAGCAGCCGGACAGGGGATTCCTACACCTTC
cdr3_length: 16; j_call: TRBJ2-2; d_call: TRBD1; clone_size: NA; v_call: TRBV4-1; cdr3_aa: CASSRTGGPFTGELFF; cdr3_nt: TGCGCCAGCAGCCGAACAGGGGGCCCTTTCACCGGGGAGCTGTTTTTT
cdr3_length: 17; j_call: TRBJ1-4; d_call: TRBD1; clone_size: NA; v_call: TRBV2; cdr3_aa: CASSGTGRGATNEKLFF; cdr3_nt: TGTGCCAGCAGTGGGACAGGCAGGGGAGCAACTAATGAAAAACTGTTTTTT
cdr3_length: 13; j_call: TRBJ1-2; d_call: NA; clone_size: once; v_call: TRBV7-9; cdr3_aa: CASSFARNYGYTF; cdr3_nt: TGTGCCAGCAGCTTTGCTCGGAATTATGGCTACACCTTC
cdr3_length: 16; j_call: TRBJ2-3; d_call: NA; clone_size: NA; v_call: TRBV7-9; cdr3_aa: CASSLIRGGAIDTQYF; cdr3_nt: TGTGCCAGCAGCTTAATCAGAGGGGGGGCCATAGATACGCAGTATTTT
cdr3_length: 15; j_call: TRBJ2-5; d_call: NA; clone_size: NA; v_call: TRBV5-6; cdr3_aa: CASTLGSLRGETQYF; cdr3_nt: TGTGCCAGCACTCTTGGCTCCCTAAGAGGGGAGACCCAGTACTTC
cdr3_length: 13; j_call: TRBJ2-7; d_call: NA; clone_size: NA; v_call: TRBV4-1; cdr3_aa: CASSQVDNYEQYF; cdr3_nt: TGCGCCAGCAGCCAAGTGGACAACTACGAGCAGTACTTC
cdr3_length: 16; j_call: TRBJ2-1; d_call: NA; clone_size: NA; v_call: TRBV9; cdr3_aa: CASSVGIGRGHNEQFF; cdr3_nt: TGTGCCAGCAGCGTAGGTATTGGGCGGGGGCACAATGAGCAGTTCTTC
cdr3_length: 14; j_call: TRBJ1-1; d_call: NA; clone_size: NA; v_call: TRBV7-8; cdr3_aa: CASSLATVNTEAFF; cdr3_nt: TGTGCCAGCAGCTTAGCGACAGTGAACACTGAAGCTTTCTTT
cdr3_length: 13; j_call: TRBJ2-7; d_call: NA; clone_size: NA; v_call: TRBV6-5; cdr3_aa: CASSYSGLSEQYF; cdr3_nt: TGTGCCAGCAGTTACTCAGGGCTCTCCGAGCAGTACTTC
cdr3_length: 13; j_call: TRBJ2-2; d_call: NA; clone_size: once; v_call: TRBV9; cdr3_aa: CASSVVPSGELFF; cdr3_nt: TGTGCCAGCAGCGTGGTACCGTCCGGGGAGCTGTTTTTT
cdr3_length: 16; j_call: TRBJ1-2; d_call: NA; clone_size: few; v_call: TRBV27; cdr3_aa: CASSLSKGWGPLGYTF; cdr3_nt: TGTGCCAGCAGTTTATCGAAGGGGTGGGGCCCCTTAGGCTACACCTTC
cdr3_length: 15; j_call: TRBJ2-7; d_call: TRBD2; clone_size: NA; v_call: TRBV6-5; cdr3_aa: CASSIQGTSTSEQYF; cdr3_nt: TGTGCCAGCAGTATCCAAGGGACTAGCACTTCCGAGCAGTACTTC
cdr3_length: 15; j_call: TRBJ1-4; d_call: NA; clone_size: NA; v_call: TRBV5-1; cdr3_aa: CASSPLTLFNEKLFF; cdr3_nt: TGCGCCAGCAGTCCCCTGACACTCTTTAATGAAAAACTGTTTTTT
cdr3_length: 11; j_call: TRBJ1-1; d_call: NA; clone_size: NA; v_call: TRBV7-9; cdr3_aa: CASSLGGEAFF; cdr3_nt: TGTGCCAGCAGCTTAGGAGGTGAAGCTTTCTTT
cdr3_length: 12; j_call: TRBJ1-4; d_call: NA; clone_size: NA; v_call: TRBV7-9; cdr3_aa: CASSRGNEKLFF; cdr3_nt: TGTGCCAGCAGCCGGGGTAATGAAAAACTGTTTTTT
cdr3_length: 14; j_call: TRBJ2-5; d_call: TRBD2; clone_size: NA; v_call: TRBV29-1; cdr3_aa: CSVFDSGGAQTQYF; cdr3_nt: TGCAGCGTTTTTGACAGCGGGGGGGCGCAGACCCAGTACTTC
cdr3_length: 17; j_call: TRBJ1-5; d_call: NA; clone_size: NA; v_call: TRBV5-8; cdr3_aa: CASSLKLRTGYNQPQHF; cdr3_nt: TGTGCCAGCAGCTTGAAACTTAGAACAGGATACAATCAGCCCCAGCATTTT
cdr3_length: 11; j_call: TRBJ2-1; d_call: NA; clone_size: once; v_call: TRBV7-7; cdr3_aa: CASSSGYEQFF; cdr3_nt: TGTGCCAGCAGCTCCGGGTATGAGCAGTTCTTC
cdr3_length: 14; j_call: TRBJ1-2; d_call: NA; clone_size: NA; v_call: TRBV6-1; cdr3_aa: CASSGGGGSYGYTF; cdr3_nt: TGTGCCAGCAGTGGAGGAGGGGGGTCCTATGGCTACACCTTC
cdr3_length: 15; j_call: TRBJ2-3; d_call: NA; clone_size: NA; v_call: TRBV7-9; cdr3_aa: CAGSLAVLPTDTQYF; cdr3_nt: TGTGCCGGCAGCTTGGCGGTCCTCCCCACAGATACGCAGTATTTT
cdr3_length: 13; j_call: TRBJ1-5; d_call: NA; clone_size: NA; v_call: TRBV4-1; cdr3_aa: CASSLNNNQPQHF; cdr3_nt: TGCGCCAGCAGCCTTAACAACAATCAGCCCCAGCATTTT
cdr3_length: 16; j_call: TRBJ2-2; d_call: NA; clone_size: few; v_call: TRBV19; cdr3_aa: CASSIWWRGDTGELFF; cdr3_nt: TGTGCCAGTAGTATCTGGTGGAGGGGAGACACCGGGGAGCTGTTTTTT
cdr3_length: 12; j_call: TRBJ2-2; d_call: NA; clone_size: few; v_call: TRBV7-3; cdr3_aa: CASSLDTGELFF; cdr3_nt: TGTGCCAGCAGCCTGGACACCGGGGAGCTGTTTTTT
cdr3_length: 13; j_call: TRBJ1-1; d_call: NA; clone_size: once; v_call: TRBV6-5; cdr3_aa: CASTLGENTEAFF; cdr3_nt: TGTGCCAGCACCCTGGGGGAGAACACTGAAGCTTTCTTT